Listed below are T cell receptor beta chains from one sample, sequenced in a study of blood T cells in healthy people across ages. Each CDR3 protein is one row after TCRdb ran MiXCR on the 5' RACE reads. The table records 550,000 to 750,000 distinct CDR3 sequences, under 25% of them present only once. Input material: blood. Receptors originate from a man in his 70s in good health. Each CDR3 is given with its conserved first and last residue.

v_gene: TRBV28
j_gene: -
CDR3aa: CTSTGTSISREQFF

v_gene: TRBV7-2
j_gene: -
CDR3aa: CASSLDRVDEQFF

v_gene: TRBV10-3
j_gene: TRBJ2-2
CDR3aa: CAITGTVNTGELFF

v_gene: TRBV3-1
j_gene: -
CDR3aa: CASSRTSGDYEQYF

v_gene: TRBV24-1
j_gene: TRBJ2-2
CDR3aa: CATSDLNTRGLAGELFF

v_gene: TRBV7-6
j_gene: TRBJ2-1
CDR3aa: CASSFVLAGQGYNEQFF

v_gene: TRBV3-1
j_gene: TRBJ2-1
CDR3aa: CASSQGSTHSYNEQFF

v_gene: TRBV29-1
j_gene: TRBJ2-5
CDR3aa: CSARTSGSVGETQCF

v_gene: TRBV6-5
j_gene: -
CDR3aa: CASSYGYEQFF

v_gene: TRBV2
j_gene: -
CDR3aa: CASSEGTGTEQYF

v_gene: TRBV4-1
j_gene: TRBJ2-1
CDR3aa: CASSQESGTIYNEQFF

v_gene: TRBV5-1
j_gene: TRBJ2-5
CDR3aa: CASGSRVSQETQYF

v_gene: TRBV15
j_gene: TRBJ2-2
CDR3aa: CATSRDLDSGELFF

v_gene: TRBV5-1
j_gene: TRBJ2-7
CDR3aa: CASSSSMVSGSLTYEQYF

v_gene: TRBV6-6
j_gene: TRBJ2-7
CDR3aa: CASRGQGVGYEQYF

v_gene: TRBV25-1
j_gene: TRBJ1-2
CDR3aa: CASSDVGGLSNYGYTF

v_gene: TRBV24-1
j_gene: -
CDR3aa: CATSVTSGVAVEQFF

v_gene: TRBV20-1
j_gene: TRBJ2-7
CDR3aa: CSASLAGGISYEQHF

v_gene: TRBV20-1
j_gene: TRBJ2-5
CDR3aa: CSASASGTYRETQYF

v_gene: TRBV4-2
j_gene: TRBJ2-5
CDR3aa: CASSQRTSGFQETQYF

v_gene: TRBV3-1
j_gene: TRBJ2-4
CDR3aa: CASSDKLRGAKNIQYF

v_gene: TRBV9
j_gene: TRBJ2-2
CDR3aa: CASSPEGAGELFF

v_gene: TRBV14
j_gene: TRBJ1-5
CDR3aa: CDSSQGLGQPQHF

v_gene: TRBV7-9
j_gene: TRBJ1-4
CDR3aa: CASSLGGTGTTNEKLFF

v_gene: TRBV10-3
j_gene: TRBJ2-2
CDR3aa: CAIRGDLDTGELFF

v_gene: TRBV24-1
j_gene: TRBJ2-1
CDR3aa: CATKGGSGEQFF

v_gene: TRBV29-1
j_gene: TRBJ2-3
CDR3aa: CSVDREVDTQYF

v_gene: TRBV20-1
j_gene: TRBJ2-7
CDR3aa: CSARDTDRALSYEQYF

v_gene: TRBV9
j_gene: TRBJ2-3
CDR3aa: CASSVDWGTGSTDTQYF

v_gene: TRBV7-9
j_gene: TRBJ1-6
CDR3aa: CASSTREGNSPLHF

v_gene: TRBV4-1
j_gene: TRBJ2-7
CDR3aa: CASSPVGGGALEQYF

v_gene: TRBV5-1
j_gene: TRBJ2-1
CDR3aa: CASSLVFGAGEQFF

v_gene: TRBV12-3/TRBV12-4
j_gene: TRBJ2-4
CDR3aa: CASSSPLQLVQYF

v_gene: TRBV4-1
j_gene: TRBJ2-3
CDR3aa: CASSQVIARTDTQYF

v_gene: TRBV9
j_gene: TRBJ2-1
CDR3aa: CASSVEVGLAGVSYNEQFF

v_gene: TRBV2
j_gene: TRBJ1-2
CDR3aa: CASTIAGGDYGYTF

v_gene: TRBV18
j_gene: TRBJ2-3
CDR3aa: CASSPFTDTQYF

v_gene: TRBV2
j_gene: TRBJ2-5
CDR3aa: CASSVVGRGQTQYF

v_gene: TRBV2
j_gene: TRBJ2-7
CDR3aa: CASSRPGQDTYEQYF

v_gene: TRBV5-1
j_gene: TRBJ2-7
CDR3aa: CASSLTASQSYEQYF